This TCR beta chain was identified during a study of blood T cells in healthy people across ages. Trimming removed 5 bases from V and 3 bases from J, with 13 bases in between. The V gene's germline CDR1 is PRHDT and CDR2 FYEKMQ (reference sequence). There are 14 residues in the CDR3. Sample-barcoded 5' priming and a J-beta primer mix drove a second PCR of roughly 7 to 11 cycles. TCRdb called the 5' RACE reads again in MiXCR, with one record for every CDR3 protein. There are hundreds of thousands of distinct CDR3 sequences in the sample; about 36% occur only once, and roughly 13% lies in the top ten. Those donating, healthy Caucasian individuals from Russia, were aged roughly 6 to 95.

Input material: blood. This receptor was identified in a young man in good health. The chain combines TRBV13 with TRBJ1-2; possibly TRBD1 for D (5 bases). The CDR3 DNA reads as TGTGCCAGCAGCGAGGGGACGGGGGACTATGGCTACACCTTC. As protein: CASSEGTGDYGYTF.